These 14 T cell receptor beta chains share one sample of origin, sequenced in a study of T cells in pancreatic ductal adenocarcinoma. Libraries were prepared by immunoSEQ multiplex PCR; TCRdb keeps only in-frame clonotypes and omits some of them. The repertoire holds 5,000 or so clones, with around 68% as singletons. Surgery without prior neoadjuvant therapy was the treatment of the selected pancreatic ductal adenocarcinoma patients. Sequencing used pancreatic tumor tissue. These receptor sequences come from a human donor with pancreatic ductal adenocarcinoma.

This clone came up a few times. The chain combines TRBV18 with TRBJ2-2; 14 positions agree with TRBD2. This CDR3 comprises 16 residues. CDR1 is KGHSH, CDR2 LQKENI, per germline. Unmatched junction bases numbered 4, after V lost 3 bases and J lost 7 bases. The CDR3 loop is CASSPRTSGGLGELFF. For the CDR3, the DNA is TGTGCCAGCTCACCGCGGACTAGCGGGGGGCTCGGGGAGCTGTTTTTT.

This chain uses TRBV27 with TRBJ1-1; 7 nucleotides match TRBD1. CDR1 is MNHEY, CDR2 SMNVEV, per germline (reference sequence). V gave up 8 bases and J gave up 4 bases; unmatched junction bases: 10. The CDR3 runs to 14 residues. The CDR3 DNA reads TGTGCCAGCGCCAGACAGGGCCCCGGCACTGAAGCTTTCTTT. It yields the protein CASARQGPGTEAFF.

V usage is TRBV7-2 and J usage is TRBJ1-2; the match to TRBD1 covers 9 bases. CDR3 length: 15 amino acids. Germline loops: CDR1 SGHTA, CDR2 FQGNSA. V trimming: 6 bases; J trimming: 8 bases; junction bases outside the gene matches: 13. CDR3 residues: CASRQPGTGINGYTF. CDR3 in DNA: TGTGCCAGCAGGCAACCCGGGACAGGGATAAACGGCTACACCTTC.

The rearrangement uses TRBV6-1 and TRBJ2-5; 9 nucleotides agree with TRBD2. This CDR3 is 14 amino acids long. Germline CDR1 is MNHNS and CDR2 is SASEGT. Trimming removed 6 bases from V and 3 bases from J; junction bases left unmatched: 5. This CDR3 is CASSLQRGEETQYF. CDR3 in DNA: TGTGCCAGCAGCTTACAGCGGGGGGAAGAGACCCAGTACTTC.

This clone was found once. The chain employs TRBV11-2 and TRBJ2-3; D is possibly TRBD1 (6 bases). The V and J ends lost 7 bases and 9 bases respectively, with 23 bases between them. This CDR3 has 15 residues. Germline-derived CDR1 and CDR2 are SGHAT and FQNNGV. CDR3 region: CASTPLPQGWRTQYF. For the CDR3, the DNA is TGTGCCAGCACCCCTTTGCCCCAGGGGTGGAGGACGCAGTATTTT.

The V and J genes are TRBV6-5 and TRBJ2-7, with D possibly TRBD1 on 6 matching bases. The CDR3 spans 13 residues. Trimming cost V 4 bases and J 7 bases, with 14 bases left between them. CDR1 is MNHEY, CDR2 SVGAGI, per germline. The CDR3 DNA follows: TGTGCCAGCAGTTGGGCAGGGGAAAAAGAGCAGTACTTC. It yields the protein CASSWAGEKEQYF.

The chain links TRBV7-9 to TRBJ1-4; 8 positions agree with TRBD1. CDR1 and CDR2 from the germline V gene are SEHNR and FQNEAQ (reference sequence). The V gene end was trimmed by 5 bases and the J gene end by 5 bases; junction bases not matched to a gene: 4. There are 14 residues in the CDR3. The CDR3 sequence is CASSPRQGNEKLFF. CDR3 sequence (DNA): TGTGCCAGCAGCCCCAGACAGGGGAATGAAAAACTGTTTTTT.

The rearrangement joins TRBV19 to TRBJ2-6; maybe TRBD1 (6 bases). Per the germline V gene, CDR1 is LNHDA and CDR2 is SQIVND (reference sequence). V was pared by 6 bases and J by 0 bases, with 12 bases between. The CDR3 has 16 residues. The CDR3 sequence: CASRTTGSSGANVLTF. The CDR3 DNA reads TGTGCCAGTAGGACAACAGGGAGCTCTGGGGCCAACGTCCTGACTTTC.

J is TRBJ2-3 and V is TRBV5-4, with TRBD2 identical over 9 bases. Trimming cost V 1 base and J 6 bases; bases outside gene matches: 3. The CDR3 loop spans 14 amino acids. Germline CDR1 and CDR2: SGHNT and YYREEE (reference sequence). The CDR3 region is CASSLSSGDDTQYF. CDR3 DNA: TGTGCCAGCAGCTTGTCTAGCGGGGATGATACGCAGTATTTT.

The chain links TRBV19 to TRBJ1-5, with a tentative D call TRBD1 (5 bases). Trimming took 5 bases from V and 8 from J, leaving 22 bases between them. The CDR3 extends over 16 amino acids. Germline CDR1 and CDR2: LNHDA and SQIVND (reference sequence). The DNA of the CDR3 is TGTGCCAGTAGTTCTCTCGGGGACTCAGAGATAGAGCCCCAGCATTTT. Residues: CASSSLGDSEIEPQHF.

The rearrangement uses TRBV7-7 and TRBJ2-3, with D perhaps matching TRBD2 (7 bases). The CDR3 loop spans 15 amino acids. Germline loops: CDR1 SSHAT, CDR2 FNYEAQ (reference sequence). The germline V and J ends were trimmed by 5 bases and 4 bases, with 16 bases remaining between them. The CDR3 protein is CASSPRLGGADTQYF. The CDR3 nucleotides are TGTGCCAGCAGCCCCCGACTAGGGGGGGCAGATACGCAGTATTTT.

The rearrangement joins TRBV19 to TRBJ1-1; TRBD1 matches at 8 bases. The trim removed 1 base at V and 0 bases at J, leaving 7 bases unmatched. This CDR3 is 17 amino acids long. Germline-derived CDR1 and CDR2 are LNHDA and SQIVND (reference sequence). The chain's CDR3 is CASSIGTGRAMNTEAFF. The CDR3 DNA reads as TGTGCCAGTAGTATAGGGACAGGGAGGGCCATGAACACTGAAGCTTTCTTT.

The chain couples TRBV19 to TRBJ2-1; TRBD2 matches 10 bases. From germline, CDR1 is LNHDA and CDR2 SQIVND (reference sequence). V trimming: 7 bases; J trimming: 2 bases; junction bases outside the gene matches: 5. The CDR3 totals 15 residues. The CDR3 is CASTRAGGPYNEQFF. CDR3 in DNA: TGTGCCAGTACCCGAGCGGGGGGGCCCTACAATGAGCAGTTCTTC. Looking up the rest from reference TRBV19 and TRBJ2-1 gives the full variable domain: DGGITQSPKYLFRKEGQNVTLSCEQNLNHDAMYWYRQDPGQGLRLIYYSQIVNDFQKGDIAEGYSVSREKKESFPLTVTSAQKNPTAFYLCASTRAGGPYNEQFFGPGTRLTVL.

This clone has more than one count but fewer than ten. The chain carries TRBV7-2 and TRBJ1-2; D possibly corresponds to TRBD1 (5 bases). This CDR3 comprises 16 residues. Germline-derived CDR1 and CDR2 are SGHTA and FQGNSA. The V gene lost 8 bases and the J gene lost 2 bases, with 21 bases spanning the gap. The CDR3 DNA sequence: TGTGCCAGCGATAGACGGGGGGAGCGCCAGAACTATGGCTACACCTTC. Its translation is CASDRRGERQNYGYTF.